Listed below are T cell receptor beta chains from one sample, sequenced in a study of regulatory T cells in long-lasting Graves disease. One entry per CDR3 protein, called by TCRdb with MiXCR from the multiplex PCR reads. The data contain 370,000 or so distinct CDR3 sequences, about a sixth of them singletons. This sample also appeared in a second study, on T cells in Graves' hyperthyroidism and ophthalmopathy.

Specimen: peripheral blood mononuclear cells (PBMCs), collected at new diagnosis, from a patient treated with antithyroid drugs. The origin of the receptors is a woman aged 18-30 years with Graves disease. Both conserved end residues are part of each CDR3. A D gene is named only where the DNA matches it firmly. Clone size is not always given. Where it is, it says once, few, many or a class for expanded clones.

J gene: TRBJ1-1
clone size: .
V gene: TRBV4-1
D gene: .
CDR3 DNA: TGCGCCAGCAGCCAACCGCGGCAGATGAACACTGAAGCTTTCTTT
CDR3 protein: CASSQPRQMNTEAFF

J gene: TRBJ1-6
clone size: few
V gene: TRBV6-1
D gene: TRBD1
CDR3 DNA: TGTGCCAGCAGTCAACGAACGCCGAAGACGGGACAGGGGGCTAATTCACCCCTCCACTTT
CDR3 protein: CASSQRTPKTGQGANSPLHF

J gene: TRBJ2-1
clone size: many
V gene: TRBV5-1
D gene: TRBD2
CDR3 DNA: TGCGCCAGCAGCTTGGTTAGCGGGGGCAATGAGCAGTTCTTC
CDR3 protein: CASSLVSGGNEQFF

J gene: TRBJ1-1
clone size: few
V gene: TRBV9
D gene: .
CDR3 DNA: TGTGCCAGCAGCGTCAGGGACTTGAACACTGAAGCTTTCTTT
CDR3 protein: CASSVRDLNTEAFF

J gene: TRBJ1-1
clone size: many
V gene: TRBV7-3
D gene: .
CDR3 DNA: TGTGCCAGCAGCTTCGGACTAAACACTGAAGCTTTCTTT
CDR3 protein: CASSFGLNTEAFF

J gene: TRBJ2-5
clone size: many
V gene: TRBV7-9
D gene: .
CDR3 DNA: TGTGCCAGCAGCTCCGCGCTCCAAGAGACCCAGTACTTC
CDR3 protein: CASSSALQETQYF

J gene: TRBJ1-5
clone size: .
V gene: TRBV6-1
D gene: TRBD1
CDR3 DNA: TGTGCCAGCAGTGAAGGGGAGCCCGGGACAGGGAACAATCAGCCCCAGCATTTT
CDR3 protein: CASSEGEPGTGNNQPQHF

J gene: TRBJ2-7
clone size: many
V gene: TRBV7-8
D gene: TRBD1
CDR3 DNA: TGTGCCAGCAGCTTCCGGGACAGGGACTACGAGCAGTACTTC
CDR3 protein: CASSFRDRDYEQYF

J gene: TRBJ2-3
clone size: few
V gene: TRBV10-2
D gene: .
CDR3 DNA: TGCGCCAGCAGTGGGACGATCACAGATACGCAGTATTTT
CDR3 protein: CASSGTITDTQYF

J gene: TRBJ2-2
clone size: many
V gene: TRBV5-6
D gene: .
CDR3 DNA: TGTGCCAGCAGCTCTGGACAGAGGATTGGCACCGGGGAGCTGTTTTTT
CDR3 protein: CASSSGQRIGTGELFF

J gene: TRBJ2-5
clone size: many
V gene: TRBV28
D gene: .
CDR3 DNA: TGTGCCAGCAGTTTGGTTCAGGGGACACCCCAAGAGACCCAGTACTTC
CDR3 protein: CASSLVQGTPQETQYF

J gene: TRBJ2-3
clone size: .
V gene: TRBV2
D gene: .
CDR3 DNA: TGTGCCAGCCTAATAACCGTGGGTAACTCCGCAGATACGCAGTATTTT
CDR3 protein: CASLITVGNSADTQYF

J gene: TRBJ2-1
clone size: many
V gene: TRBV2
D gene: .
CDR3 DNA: TGTGCCAGCAGGCTAGGACCGGCCAATGAGCAGTTCTTC
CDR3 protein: CASRLGPANEQFF

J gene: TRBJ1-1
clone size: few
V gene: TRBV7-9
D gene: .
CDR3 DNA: TGTGCCAGCAGCTTCATCTCTGGCACGAACACTGAAGCTTTCTTT
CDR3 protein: CASSFISGTNTEAFF

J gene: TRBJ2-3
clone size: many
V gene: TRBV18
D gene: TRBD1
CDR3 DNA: TGTGCCAGCTCCCCGACAGGGGGTAGCACAGATACGCAGTATTTT
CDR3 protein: CASSPTGGSTDTQYF

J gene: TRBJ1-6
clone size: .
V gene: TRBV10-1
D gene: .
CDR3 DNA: TGCGCCAGCAGTGACGGAAGGGTGAATTCACCCCTCCACTTT
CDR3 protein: CASSDGRVNSPLHF

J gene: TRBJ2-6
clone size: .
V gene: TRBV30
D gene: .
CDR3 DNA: TGTGCCTGGAGGGAATCTGGGGCCAACGTCCTGACTTTC
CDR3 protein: CAWRESGANVLTF

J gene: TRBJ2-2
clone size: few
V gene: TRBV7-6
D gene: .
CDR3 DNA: TGTGCCAGCAGCTTAGCTTTAGGGAACACCGGGGAGCTGTTTTTT
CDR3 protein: CASSLALGNTGELFF

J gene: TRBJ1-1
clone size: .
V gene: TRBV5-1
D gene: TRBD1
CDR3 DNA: TGCGCCAGCAGCTACAGGGGACGCACTGAAGCTTTCTTT
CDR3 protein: CASSYRGRTEAFF

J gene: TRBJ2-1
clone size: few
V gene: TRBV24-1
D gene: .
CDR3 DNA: TGTGCCACCAGGGGGGGTCTGACAGAGGCCTACAATGAGCAGTTCTTC
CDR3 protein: CATRGGLTEAYNEQFF

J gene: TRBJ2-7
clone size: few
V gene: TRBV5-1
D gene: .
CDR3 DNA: TGCGCCAGCAGCCCCGGGGCAGGGGTATGGGAGCAGTACTTC
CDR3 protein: CASSPGAGVWEQYF

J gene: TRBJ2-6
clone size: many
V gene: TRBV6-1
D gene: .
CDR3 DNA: TGTGCCAGCGGCACAGGCTCTGGGGCCAACGTCCTGACTTTC
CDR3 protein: CASGTGSGANVLTF

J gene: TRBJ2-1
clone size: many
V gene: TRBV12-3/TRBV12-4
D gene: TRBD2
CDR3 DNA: TGTGCCAGCAGTTTAGGTTTGGGTCTAGCGGGGGGTTTCTCCTACAATGAGCAGTTCTTC
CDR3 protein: CASSLGLGLAGGFSYNEQFF

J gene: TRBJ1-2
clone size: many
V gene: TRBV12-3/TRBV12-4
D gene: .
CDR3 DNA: TGTGCCAGCAGTTTAAAGGGGCTGCCTAACTATGGCTACACCTTC
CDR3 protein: CASSLKGLPNYGYTF

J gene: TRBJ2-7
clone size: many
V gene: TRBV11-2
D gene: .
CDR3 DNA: TGTGCCAGCAGCTTAGGTTTGAGGGGGGACGAGCAGTACTTC
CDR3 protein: CASSLGLRGDEQYF

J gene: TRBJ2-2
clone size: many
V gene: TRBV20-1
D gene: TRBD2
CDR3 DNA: TGCAGTGCTAGCCCCCTAGCGGGGGGGGCCGGGGAGCTGTTTTTT
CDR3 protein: CSASPLAGGAGELFF

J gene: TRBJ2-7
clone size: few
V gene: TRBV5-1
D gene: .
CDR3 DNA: TGCGCCAGCAGCAGCCAAGGTGGACTTAGCTCCTACGAGCAGTACTTC
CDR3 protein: CASSSQGGLSSYEQYF

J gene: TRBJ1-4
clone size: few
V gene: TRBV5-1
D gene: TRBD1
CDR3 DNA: TGCGCCAGCAGCTTGGGGACAGGGGGTGAAAAACTGTTTTTT
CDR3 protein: CASSLGTGGEKLFF

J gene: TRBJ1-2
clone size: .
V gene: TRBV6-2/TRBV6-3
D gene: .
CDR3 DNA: TGTGCCAGCGCTAGGGACGGGAACTATGGCTACACCTTC
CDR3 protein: CASARDGNYGYTF

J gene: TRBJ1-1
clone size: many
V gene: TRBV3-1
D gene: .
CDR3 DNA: TGTGCCAGCAGCCAACAAAGGAACTTCTCAAGGCGGATGAACACTGAAGCTTTCTTT
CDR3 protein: CASSQQRNFSRRMNTEAFF

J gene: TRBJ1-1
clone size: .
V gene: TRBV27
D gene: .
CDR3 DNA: TGTGCCAGCAGTTTAAAGATTTGGGGCACTGAAGCTTTCTTT
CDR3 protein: CASSLKIWGTEAFF

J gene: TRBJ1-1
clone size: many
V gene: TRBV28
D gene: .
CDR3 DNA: TGTGCCAGCGCTCAACGGGGCATGAACACTGAAGCTTTCTTT
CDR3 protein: CASAQRGMNTEAFF

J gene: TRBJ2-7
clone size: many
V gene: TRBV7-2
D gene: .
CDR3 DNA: TGTGCCAGCAGCCGGGGGCGACCGGGGGCCTACGAGCAGTACTTC
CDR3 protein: CASSRGRPGAYEQYF

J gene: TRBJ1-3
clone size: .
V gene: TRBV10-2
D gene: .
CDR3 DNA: TGCGCCAGCAGTGAGTCGTGGAGTCCGCAAGGAAACACCATATATTTT
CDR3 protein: CASSESWSPQGNTIYF

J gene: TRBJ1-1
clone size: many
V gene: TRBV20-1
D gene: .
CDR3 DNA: TGCAGTGCTAACCAGGGGAGTACTGAAGCTTTCTTT
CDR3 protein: CSANQGSTEAFF

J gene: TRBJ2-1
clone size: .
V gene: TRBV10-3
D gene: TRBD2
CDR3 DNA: TGTGCCATCAATAGCGGGGGGAAAAATGAGCAGTTCTTC
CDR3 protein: CAINSGGKNEQFF

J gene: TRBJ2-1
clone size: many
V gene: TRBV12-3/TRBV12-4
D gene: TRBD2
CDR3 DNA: TGTGCCAGCAGTTCGCTCCCGGGACTAATCAATGAGCAGTTCTTC
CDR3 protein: CASSSLPGLINEQFF

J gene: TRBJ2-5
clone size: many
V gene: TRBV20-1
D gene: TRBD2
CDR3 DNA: TGCAGTGCTAGAGCCCAGGAACTAGCGGGGCGGGAGACCCAGTACTTC
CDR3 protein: CSARAQELAGRETQYF

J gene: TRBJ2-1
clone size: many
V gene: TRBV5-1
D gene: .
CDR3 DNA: TGCGCCAGCGGAGGAACGGGACTTATCACCGGGGGTGAGCAGTTCTTC
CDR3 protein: CASGGTGLITGGEQFF

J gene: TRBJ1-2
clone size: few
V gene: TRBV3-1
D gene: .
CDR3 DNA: TGTGCCAGCAGCCCTCGACAGCTAGGGAGGTATGGCTACACCTTC
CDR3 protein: CASSPRQLGRYGYTF

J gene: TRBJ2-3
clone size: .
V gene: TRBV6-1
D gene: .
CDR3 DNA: TGTGCCAGCAGTGAAATACCTACCACAGATACGCAGTATTTT
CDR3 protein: CASSEIPTTDTQYF

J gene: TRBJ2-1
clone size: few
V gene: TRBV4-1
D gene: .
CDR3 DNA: TGCGCCAGCAGCCTCTTGGGACTCGCCTCCTACAATGAGCAGTTCTTC
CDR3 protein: CASSLLGLASYNEQFF

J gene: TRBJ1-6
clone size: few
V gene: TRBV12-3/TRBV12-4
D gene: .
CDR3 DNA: TGTGCCAGCACCCTACCGTATTCACCCCTCCACTTT
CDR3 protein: CASTLPYSPLHF

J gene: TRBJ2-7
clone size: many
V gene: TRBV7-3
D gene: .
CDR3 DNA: TGTGCCAGCAGCACGACCGGGACTTCCTACGAGCAGTACTTC
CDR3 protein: CASSTTGTSYEQYF

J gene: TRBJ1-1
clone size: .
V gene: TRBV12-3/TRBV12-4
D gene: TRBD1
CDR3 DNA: TGTGCCAGCACCGGGACAGGGTCAGAAGCTTTCTTT
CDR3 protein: CASTGTGSEAFF

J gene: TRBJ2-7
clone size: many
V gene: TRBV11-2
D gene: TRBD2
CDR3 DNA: TGTGCCAGCAGCTTATCCGGGTGGGGAGCGGGGGGTTACGAGCAGTACTTC
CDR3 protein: CASSLSGWGAGGYEQYF

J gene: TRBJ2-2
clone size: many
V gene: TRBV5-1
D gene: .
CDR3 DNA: TGCGCCAGCAGCTTGGACGGGGGGCCCACCGGGGAGCTGTTTTTT
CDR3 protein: CASSLDGGPTGELFF